What follows are 27 T cell receptor beta chains derived from one specimen sequenced in a study of cytomegalovirus exposure and HLA in healthy donors. A multiplex PCR was run with 60 Vbeta primers and 13 Jbeta primers. Only in-frame clones appear in the TCRdb table, and some are missing; sequencing was by immunoSEQ multiplex PCR. The sample table sets out under 65,000 clones. Sequenced material: PBMCs. The receptors originated from a woman aged 30 to 39 in good health and CMV-seropositive.

The chain has TRBV6-1 and TRBJ1-3; D unclear. Trimming pared 0 bases from V and 0 bases from J, leaving 9 bases between. The germline V gene encodes CDR1 MNHNS and CDR2 SASEGT. CDR3 length equals 16 residues. As DNA, the CDR3 is TGTGCCAGCAGTGAAGCGCTAACAGCCTCTGGAAACACCATATATTTT. The encoded protein is CASSEALTASGNTIYF.

V gene TRBV28 combines with J gene TRBJ2-1, with TRBD2 matching over 13 bases. The CDR3 covers 15 residues. CDR1 is MDHEN, CDR2 SYDVKM, per germline. V lost 3 bases to trimming and J lost 6 bases; unmatched junction nucleotides: 2. The CDR3 nucleotides are TGTGCCAGCAGTTTCGGGACTAGCGGGGTCAATGAGCAGTTCTTC. It specifies CASSFGTSGVNEQFF.

The chain links TRBV7-2 to TRBJ1-1; possibly TRBD1 for D (6 bases). Trimming removed 5 bases at V and 4 bases at J, with 17 bases between. This CDR3 contains 15 residues. CDR1 and CDR2 (germline): SGHTA, FQGNSA. The CDR3 loop reads CASSPRGGSGTEAFF. DNA for the CDR3: TGTGCCAGCAGCCCTCGGGGGGGCTCTGGCACTGAAGCTTTCTTT.

This chain joins TRBV30 and TRBJ2-7, with TRBD1 matching over 10 bases. The germline V gene encodes CDR1 GTSNPN and CDR2 SVGIG (reference sequence). This CDR3 is 15 amino acids long. The J segment lost 2 bases and the V segment lost 5 bases, leaving 9 bases of the junction unmatched. CDR3 loop: CAWVGTGDLAYEQYF. For the CDR3, the DNA is TGTGCCTGGGTCGGGACAGGGGACCTCGCCTACGAGCAGTACTTC. Together with reference TRBV30 and TRBJ2-7, the CDR3 gives the full variable domain: SQTIHQWPATLVQPVGSPLSLECTVEGTSNPNLYWYRQAAGRGLQLLFYSVGIGQISSEVPQNLSASRPQDRQFILSSKKLLLSDSGFYLCAWVGTGDLAYEQYFGPGTRLTVT.

V is TRBV18 and J is TRBJ1-3, with a weak D call TRBD1 (6 bases). Per the germline V gene, CDR1 is KGHSH and CDR2 is LQKENI. The CDR3 runs to 17 residues. V was pared by 0 bases and J by 0 bases, with 12 bases between. The CDR3 nucleotides read TGTGCCAGCTCACCACCGAGTGGGGGCCTCTCTGGAAACACCATATATTTT. Amino acids: CASSPPSGGLSGNTIYF.

This rearrangement joins TRBV29-1 to TRBJ2-6; D ambiguous. Trimming removed 3 bases from V and 1 base from J, with 4 bases in between. Looked up from germline, CDR1 is SQVTM and CDR2 is ANQGSEA. The CDR3 length is 13 residues. The CDR3 reads CSVESSGANVLTF. CDR3 coding DNA: TGCAGCGTTGAGAGTTCTGGGGCCAACGTCCTGACTTTC.

The chain recombines TRBV7-9 with TRBJ2-7; TRBD2 matches 11 bases. The CDR3 covers 17 residues. Unmatched junction bases numbered 9, after V lost 2 bases and J lost 3 bases. Looked up from germline, CDR1 is SEHNR and CDR2 is FQNEAQ (reference sequence). DNA of the CDR3: TGTGCCAGCAGCTTATCTCTCGGGACTAGCGGACGCTACGAGCAGTACTTC. This sequence encodes CASSLSLGTSGRYEQYF.

This chain joins TRBV6-6 and TRBJ2-1; 8 nucleotides align to TRBD2. V was clipped by 0 bases and J by 4 bases; unmatched bases: 2. CDR1 and CDR2 (germline): MNHNY, SVGAGI (reference sequence). This CDR3 comprises 15 residues. The DNA for the CDR3 is TGTGCCAGCAGTTACTCTAGCGGGGTTTACAATGAGCAGTTCTTC. Residues: CASSYSSGVYNEQFF.

V usage is TRBV5-4 and J usage is TRBJ1-1, with D hard to call. This CDR3 has 12 amino acids. The V and J ends lost 0 bases and 4 bases respectively, with 4 bases between them. The germline V gene has CDR1 SGHNT and CDR2 YYREEE (reference sequence). The CDR3 loop reads CASSLDSTEAFF. DNA of the CDR3: TGTGCCAGCAGCTTGGACAGCACTGAAGCTTTCTTT.

The chain joins TRBV28 to TRBJ1-1; D possibly corresponds to TRBD1 (6 bases). V dropped 6 bases and J dropped 2 bases, with 13 bases sitting between them. Germline-derived CDR1 and CDR2 are MDHEN and SYDVKM. There are 14 residues in the CDR3. CDR3 sequence reads: CASRPHRANTEAFF. In DNA form, the CDR3 reads TGTGCCAGCAGGCCGCACAGGGCCAACACTGAAGCTTTCTTT.

V gene TRBV5-6 combines with J gene TRBJ2-2; the match to TRBD1 covers 10 bases. CDR3 size: 17 residues. Germline values: CDR1 SGHDT, CDR2 YYEEEE. V lost 4 bases, J lost 7 bases, and 13 bases stayed unmatched. The CDR3 here is CASSRRRTGGIGGELFF. The DNA of the CDR3 is TGTGCCAGCAGCCGAAGACGGACAGGGGGTATCGGCGGGGAGCTGTTTTTT. The entire variable domain, with the rest obtained from reference TRBV5-6 and TRBJ2-2, is as follows: DAGVTQSPTHLIKTRGQQVTLRCSPKSGHDTVSWYQQALGQGPQFIFQYYEEEERQRGNFPDRFSGHQFPNYSSELNVNALLLGDSALYLCASSRRRTGGIGGELFFGEGSRLTVL.

The chain is built from TRBV15 and TRBJ1-2, with 7 bases fitting TRBD1. The CDR3 covers 15 residues. With 4 bases clipped from V and 1 base from J, the junction kept 6 bases outside the gene matches. Germline lookup yields CDR1 LNHNV and CDR2 YYDKDF (reference sequence). The CDR3 DNA reads as TGTGCCACCAGCAACAGGACAGGCCGTAACTATGGCTACACCTTC. Translation: CATSNRTGRNYGYTF.

V and J are TRBV7-8 and TRBJ2-3; perhaps TRBD2 as D (6 bases). Germline-derived CDR1 and CDR2 are SGHVS and FQNEAQ. The CDR3 spans 16 residues. V dropped 2 bases and J dropped 2 bases, with 14 bases sitting between them. CDR3 protein: CASSLRAGLSTDTQYF. In DNA, the CDR3 is TGTGCCAGCAGCTTAAGGGCAGGACTATCCACAGATACGCAGTATTTT.

This chain connects TRBV5-1 to TRBJ2-5, with 10 bases that match TRBD2. This CDR3 spans 13 amino acids. Losses at the gene ends were 3 bases for V and 7 bases for J; bases not matched to a gene: 3. Germline V gives CDR1 SGHRS, CDR2 YFSETQ. The CDR3 bases are TGCGCCAGCAGCTCTCGGACTAGCGGGACCCAGTACTTC. This encodes CASSSRTSGTQYF.

This chain links TRBV2 with TRBJ2-5; maybe TRBD1 (5 bases). The germline gives CDR1 SNHLY, CDR2 FYNNEI. The CDR3 length is 15 residues. The V gene lost 1 base and the J gene lost 1 base, with 10 bases spanning the gap. Here the CDR3 reads CASSEGLGPQETQYF. CDR3 nucleotide sequence: TGTGCCAGCAGTGAAGGGTTGGGGCCCCAAGAGACCCAGTACTTC.

The rearrangement uses TRBV18 and TRBJ2-7, with TRBD1 matching 7 bases. The CDR3 sequence is 13 residues long. Trimming cost V 6 bases and J 2 bases; bases outside gene matches: 4. Germline values: CDR1 KGHSH, CDR2 LQKENI. CDR3 coding DNA: TGTGCCAGCTCCCAGGGGGACGCCTACGAGCAGTACTTC. Its protein product is CASSQGDAYEQYF. The full variable domain, rest sourced from reference TRBV18 and TRBJ2-7, is NAGVMQNPRHLVRRRGQEARLRCSPMKGHSHVYWYRQLPEEGLKFMVYLQKENIIDESGMPKERFSAEFPKEGPSILRIQQVVRGDSAAYFCASSQGDAYEQYFGPGTRLTVT.

The chain joins TRBV7-9 to TRBJ1-3; the match to TRBD1 covers 8 bases. Germline trimming cut 8 bases from V and 3 bases from J; bases unmatched to any gene: 6. This CDR3 has 14 amino acids. Germline V gene lookup returns CDR1 SEHNR and CDR2 FQNEAQ (reference sequence). The CDR3, as DNA: TGTGCCAGCTTCGACAGGGGTAATGGAAACACCATATATTTT. The encoded protein is CASFDRGNGNTIYF. Based on the CDR3 plus reference TRBV7-9 and TRBJ1-3, the full variable domain is DTGVSQNPRHKITKRGQNVTFRCDPISEHNRLYWYRQTLGQGPEFLTYFQNEAQLEKSRLLSDRFSAERPKGSFSTLEIQRTEQGDSAMYLCASFDRGNGNTIYFGEGSWLTVV.

The V gene is TRBV11-2, the J gene TRBJ2-3; D is unresolved. The CDR3 consists of 16 residues. Trimming stripped 5 bases from V and 5 bases from J, with 20 bases between. CDR1 is SGHAT and CDR2 is FQNNGV in the germline V gene. CDR3 loop: CASSPRLQTNRDTQYF. DNA of the CDR3: TGTGCCAGCAGCCCTAGGCTCCAAACAAACCGAGATACGCAGTATTTT.

This rearrangement joins TRBV5-8 to TRBJ1-5, with a possible D match to TRBD1 (6 bases). CDR3 size: 15 residues. Germline V gives CDR1 SGHTS, CDR2 YDEGEE. Deletions cut 0 bases from V and 5 bases from J, with 12 bases between. As DNA, the CDR3 is TGTGCCAGCAGCTTGGAAGGGGGAGATCATCAGCCCCAGCATTTT. It yields the protein CASSLEGGDHQPQHF.

The rearrangement uses TRBV6-4 and TRBJ2-3; 8 bases agree with TRBD1. CDR1 is MRHNA and CDR2 is SNTAGT in the germline V gene. This CDR3 is 12 amino acids long. The V segment lost 8 bases and the J segment 7 bases; nucleotides outside the gene matches: 5. CDR3 nucleotides: TGTGCCAGCCGACAGGGGTGTCATACGCAGTATTTT. Its translation: CASRQGCHTQYF.

The DNA of the CDR3 is TGTGCCTGGAGTACCGGGACAGGGGGAGAGACCCAGTACTTC. Protein product: CAWSTGTGGETQYF. This chain uses TRBV30 with TRBJ2-5; 11 nucleotides match TRBD1. Germline CDR1 is GTSNPN and CDR2 is SVGIG (reference sequence). The ends lost 2 bases at V and 4 bases at J; junction bases unmatched: 3. CDR3 length equals 14 residues.

The J gene is TRBJ2-7, the V gene TRBV6-1, with D possibly being TRBD2 (6 bases). V dropped 0 bases and J dropped 7 bases, with 13 bases sitting between them. Germline CDR1 MNHNS, CDR2 SASEGT. The CDR3 consists of 14 residues. This CDR3 reads CASSEARGRGEQYF. The CDR3 DNA is TGTGCCAGCAGTGAAGCGCGGGGAAGAGGTGAGCAGTACTTC.

The genes are TRBV14 and TRBJ2-7, with D possibly matching TRBD2 (7 bases). V was clipped by 8 bases and J by 4 bases, with 15 bases between them. Germline assignment: CDR1 SGHDN and CDR2 FVKESK. The CDR3 extends over 13 amino acids. The CDR3 loop is CASGGGTTYEQYF. The CDR3 DNA sequence: TGTGCCAGCGGGGGCGGGACTACTTACGAGCAGTACTTC.

The rearrangement joins TRBV30 to TRBJ1-5; 9 nucleotides match TRBD1. Germline assignment: CDR1 GTSNPN and CDR2 SVGIG (reference sequence). This CDR3 contains 15 residues. The V and J ends lost 1 base and 2 bases, in that order; junction bases with no gene match: 3. DNA of the CDR3: TGTGCCTGGAGTGAGGGACAGGGTGGCAATCAGCCCCAGCATTTT. Translating gives CAWSEGQGGNQPQHF.

J is TRBJ2-3 and V is TRBV7-9; 9 nucleotides align to TRBD2. CDR3 length equals 17 residues. Germline values: CDR1 SEHNR, CDR2 FQNEAQ (reference sequence). After removal of 3 bases from V and 4 bases from J, the junction contained 11 bases not matched to a gene. DNA for the CDR3: TGTGCCAGCAGCTTGGTTAGCGGGAGTTCAAGGGCAGATACGCAGTATTTT. It translates to CASSLVSGSSRADTQYF.

The rearrangement uses TRBV9 and TRBJ1-2; possibly TRBD1 for D (5 bases). The CDR3 loop spans 15 amino acids. V lost 3 bases, J lost 4 bases, and 16 bases lay in between. CDR1 and CDR2 (germline): SGDLS, YYNGEE. CDR3 in DNA: TGTGCCAGCAGCGGGGAGGGAGTCGGGGGCTATGGCTACACCTTC. Its protein product is CASSGEGVGGYGYTF.

This rearrangement joins TRBV10-3 to TRBJ2-7; possible D gene TRBD2, 6 bases. The CDR3 is 14 residues long. V lost 3 bases and J lost 5, with 14 bases in between. Germline loops: CDR1 ENHRY, CDR2 SYGVKD. The CDR3 DNA is TGTGCCATCAGTGAACCGGGAGCGGAGCACGAGCAGTACTTC. Amino acids: CAISEPGAEHEQYF.